Listed below are T cell receptor beta chains from one sample, sequenced in a study of T cell responses to AZD1222 COVID-19 vaccine. Clones were sequenced by immunoSEQ multiplex PCR, and TCRdb holds only the in-frame ones, with some missing. The sample carries over 90,000 clones, more than 75% recorded once. Source: peripheral blood, taken 28 days after the second AZD1222 dose. Every receptor here comes from an adult who received the AZD1222 COVID-19 vaccine. Both conserved end residues are part of each CDR3. D genes are given only for firm matches. Clone size is stated in some rows and not others, as once, few, many or a class when expanded.

- TRBJ1-4 once TRBV3-1/TRBV3-2 CASSPQGPSNEKLFF TGTGCCAGCAGCCCCCAGGGGCCTTCTAATGAAAAACTGTTTTTT
- TRBJ1-1 - TRBV19 CASILGFGTEAFF TGTGCCAGTATTTTAGGGTTTGGCACTGAAGCTTTCTTT
- TRBJ2-1 - TRBV12-2 CASRSPNDRGSYNEQFF TGTGCAAGTCGCTCCCCAAATGACAGGGGGTCCTACAATGAGCAGTTCTTC
- TRBJ2-5 - TRBV9 CASSVDRHETQYF TGTGCCAGCAGCGTAGATAGGCACGAGACCCAGTACTTC
TRBD2 TRBJ2-7 - TRBV14 CASSRGGRTSGTKDGGYEQYF TGTGCCAGCAGCCGCGGAGGTCGCACTAGCGGGACGAAAGATGGGGGCTACGAGCAGTACTTC
- TRBJ1-1 - TRBV7-2 CASSLEPNTEAFF TGTGCCAGCAGCTTAGAGCCGAACACTGAAGCTTTCTTT
- TRBJ2-1 once TRBV11-2 CASSLDRVGANEQFF TGTGCCAGCAGCTTAGACAGGGTGGGAGCCAATGAGCAGTTCTTC
- TRBJ1-2 - TRBV3-1/TRBV3-2 CASREAGLSSGYTF TGTGCCAGCAGAGAGGCCGGGCTGAGTAGTGGCTACACCTTC
- TRBJ1-5 - TRBV5-1 CASSLDGLNQPQHF TGCGCCAGCAGCTTGGATGGGTTAAATCAGCCCCAGCATTTT
- TRBJ2-7 few TRBV28 CASQSTREQYF TGTGCCAGCCAATCAACCCGCGAGCAGTACTTC
- TRBJ1-1 - TRBV6-6 CASSIEGLSPLTEAFF TGTGCCTCCAGCATCGAGGGTCTCTCCCCCCTCACTGAAGCTTTCTTT
- TRBJ1-2 - TRBV11-3 CASSLVPQLGGYTF TGTGCCAGCAGCTTAGTCCCGCAACTCGGAGGCTACACCTTC
- TRBJ2-6 - TRBV15 CATSRVGTGANVLTF TGTGCCACCAGCAGAGTGGGGACTGGGGCCAACGTCCTGACTTTC
- TRBJ2-5 - TRBV27 CASSLSWGETQYF TGTGCCAGCAGTTTATCTTGGGGGGAGACCCAGTACTTC
- TRBJ2-7 - TRBV6-2/TRBV6-3 CASSYSTYEQYF TGTGCCAGCAGTTACTCGACCTACGAGCAGTACTTC
- TRBJ1-6 - TRBV27 CASTLGSSYNSPLHF TGTGCCAGCACCTTGGGAAGCTCCTATAATTCACCCCTCCACTTT
- TRBJ2-6 - TRBV27 CASSPSVAGGANVLTF TGTGCCAGCAGTCCCTCCGTAGCAGGGGGGGCCAACGTCCTGACTTTC
- TRBJ2-3 - TRBV30 CAWSRADNTDTQYF TGTGCCTGGAGTCGGGCAGACAACACAGATACGCAGTATTTT
- TRBJ1-6 - TRBV6-5 CASSFWNSPLHF TGTGCCAGCAGTTTTTGGAATTCACCCCTCCACTTT
- TRBJ2-5 - TRBV12-3/TRBV12-4 CASSLAHQETQYF TGTGCCAGCAGTTTGGCTCACCAAGAGACCCAGTACTTC
TRBD1 TRBJ1-1 once TRBV27 CASSYRDRKSEAFF TGTGCCAGCAGTTACCGGGACAGAAAATCTGAAGCTTTCTTT
- TRBJ1-3 - TRBV11-2 CASSYSWTDSGNTIYF TGTGCCAGCAGCTACTCCTGGACGGACTCTGGAAACACCATATATTTT
TRBD2 TRBJ2-3 - TRBV30 CAWITGTSGRTDTQYF TGTGCCTGGATTACCGGGACTAGCGGGAGAACAGATACGCAGTATTTT
TRBD1 TRBJ1-2 once TRBV5-6 CASSQGQGVDGYTF TGTGCCAGCAGCCAGGGACAGGGGGTGGACGGCTACACCTTC
TRBD1 TRBJ2-7 - TRBV5-6 CASSASPTGGPFYEQYF TGTGCCAGCAGCGCCAGCCCGACAGGGGGTCCCTTCTACGAGCAGTACTTC
TRBD2 TRBJ2-1 few TRBV27 CASSQAGGRRSSYNEQFF TGTGCCAGCAGCCAAGCGGGGGGGCGTAGATCTTCCTACAATGAGCAGTTCTTC
TRBD2 TRBJ2-2 - TRBV7-2 CASSLALRSGDDTGELFF TGTGCCAGCAGCCTCGCCTTGAGGAGCGGGGATGACACCGGGGAGCTGTTTTTT
TRBD2 TRBJ2-1 - TRBV7-3 CASSPLAGGGEQFF TGTGCCAGCAGCCCACTAGCGGGAGGAGGTGAGCAGTTCTTC
- TRBJ1-2 - TRBV29-1 CSVLSEGGYTF TGCAGCGTTCTTTCTGAGGGGGGCTACACCTTC
- TRBJ1-5 - TRBV19 CASTLGGLGQPQHF TGTGCCAGTACCCTGGGGGGGTTGGGTCAGCCCCAGCATTTT
TRBD1 TRBJ1-2 - TRBV5-4 CASNADRGGGYTF TGTGCCAGCAACGCGGACAGGGGGGGCGGCTACACCTTC
- TRBJ1-2 - TRBV20-1 CSASTGINYGYTF TGCAGTGCTAGTACAGGGATAAACTATGGCTACACCTTC
TRBD2 TRBJ2-3 - TRBV15 CATSSIVGLVTDTQYF TGTGCCACCAGCTCTATAGTGGGACTAGTCACAGATACGCAGTATTTT
TRBD2 TRBJ2-2 - TRBV3-1/TRBV3-2 CASSQARLAAGELFF TGTGCCAGCAGCCAAGCGAGACTAGCGGCCGGGGAGCTGTTTTTT
- TRBJ2-1 - TRBV7-3 CASSLRPNNEQFF TGTGCCAGCAGCTTACGACCCAACAATGAGCAGTTCTTC
- TRBJ2-2 - TRBV11-3 CASSLMGHTGELFF TGTGCCAGCAGCTTAATGGGTCACACCGGGGAGCTGTTTTTT
TRBD1 TRBJ1-6 - TRBV2 CASSQGARGSPLHF TGTGCCAGCTCTCAGGGGGCGCGGGGCTCACCCCTCCACTTT
TRBD1 TRBJ1-5 - TRBV27 CASTPTGTGGGPQHF TGTGCCAGCACCCCCACCGGGACAGGAGGAGGGCCCCAGCATTTT
- TRBJ2-2 - TRBV2 CASKSGGWNTGELFF TGTGCCAGCAAGTCTGGGGGCTGGAACACCGGGGAGCTGTTTTTT
TRBD1 TRBJ1-1 - TRBV12-5 CASGSGTGYTEAFF TGTGCTAGTGGTTCCGGGACAGGGTACACTGAAGCTTTCTTT
TRBD1 TRBJ1-4 - TRBV6-5 CASRGTGLTNEKLFF TGTGCCAGCAGGGGGACAGGGTTGACTAATGAAAAACTGTTTTTT